This TCR beta chain was retrieved from a study of neurological immune-mediated disorders. Overall study findings and caveats: Private repertoires in all groups were suggested by the finding that expanded clones across subjects shared no CDR3 amino acid sequences. Falling below healthy controls, multiple sclerosis showed the least TCR clonal expansion, while HTLV-1-associated myelopathy showed the most.

Synthesis of cDNA was performed by 5'RACE using 10-nucleotide random UMIs. Each CDR3 protein gets one entry after TCRdb re-called the 5' RACE reads with MiXCR. The table shows 84,000 or so distinct CDR3 sequences, with 10% to 13% occurring only once. This CDR3 is 12 amino acids long. Germline V gene sequence: CDR1 MNHNS, CDR2 SASEGT. V shed 3 bases and J shed 1 base, with 3 bases lying between them. This clonotype was observed many times. The antigen is unknown. Sample: PBMCs. The sequence was obtained from a middle-aged man in good health. This sequence joins TRBV6-1 and TRBJ1-2, with no clear D. The CDR3 loop is CASSDGNYGYTF. Here the CDR3 DNA reads TGTGCCAGCAGTGACGGTAACTATGGCTACACCTTC.